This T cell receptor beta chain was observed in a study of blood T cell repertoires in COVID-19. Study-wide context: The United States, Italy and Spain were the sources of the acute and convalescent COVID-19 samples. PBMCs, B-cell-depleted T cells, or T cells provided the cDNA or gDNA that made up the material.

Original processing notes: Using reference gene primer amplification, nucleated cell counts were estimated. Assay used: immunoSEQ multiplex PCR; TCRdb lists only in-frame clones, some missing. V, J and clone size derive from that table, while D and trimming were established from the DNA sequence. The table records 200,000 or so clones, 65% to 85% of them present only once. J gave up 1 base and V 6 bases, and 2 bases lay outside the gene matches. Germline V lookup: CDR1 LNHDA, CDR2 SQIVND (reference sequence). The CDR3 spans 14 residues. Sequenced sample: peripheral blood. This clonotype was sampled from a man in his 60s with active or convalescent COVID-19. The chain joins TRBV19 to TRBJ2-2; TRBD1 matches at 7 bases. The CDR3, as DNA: TGTGCCAGTAGGGGACAGAGGAACACCGGGGAGCTGTTTTTT. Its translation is CASRGQRNTGELFF.